The clone carrying this TCR beta chain was counted a single time. The data derive from a study of a mutant IDH1 vaccine in newly diagnosed glioma. Time point here: baseline, week 1 (first vaccination visit). The treatment was: pre-vaccination baseline after standard-of-care therapy. The data were produced by immunoSEQ multiplex PCR, yet TCRdb's version contains in-frame clones alone and is incomplete. The sample has about 70,000 clones, about four fifths seen once. Sequencing was performed on peripheral blood mononuclear cells (PBMCs), taken from a glioma patient treated with radiotherapy, temozolomide or both. The source of this sequence is a woman under 30 with glioma. Some clones in this sample may be carry-over from other donors' samples.

Here the CDR3 DNA reads TGTGCCAGCAGACCCGGCAGCAATAGCAATCAGCCCCAGCATTTT. It encodes CASRPGSNSNQPQHF. The gene calls are TRBV6-5 and TRBJ1-5; D gene unclear. This CDR3 is 15 amino acids long. Germline V CDR1 and CDR2: MNHEY, SVGAGI. Between the trimmed V and J ends, which lost 6 bases and 0 bases, there was a span of 12 bases.